The clone carrying this T cell receptor beta chain came up a few times. The target antigen is unknown. These data come from a study of T cells in Graves' hyperthyroidism and ophthalmopathy. RNA transcripts yielded amplified TCR beta CDR3 regions. A first-round RT-PCR of the TCR CDR3 used the HTBI primer set. TCRdb passed the multiplex PCR reads through MiXCR, listing each CDR3 protein once. The sample has under 350,000 distinct CDR3 sequences, about 20% seen once. V lost 5 bases, J lost 2 bases, and 12 bases lay in between. Germline V CDR1 and CDR2: SNHLY, FYNNEI. The CDR3 extends over 15 amino acids. Study-level points and caveats: Clonotypes that were expanded in thyroid above 0.001 mostly appeared in blood too.

Recently diagnosed hyperthyroidism of less than 2 months' duration affected patients aged 18 to 65. The clonotype was recovered from a woman aged 45-60 years with Graves' hyperthyroidism. This rearrangement joins TRBV2 to TRBJ2-2; D ambiguous. The material sequenced was blood. The CDR3 sequence is CASSQRSQNTGELFF. As DNA, the CDR3 is TGTGCCAGCAGTCAAAGGTCCCAAAACACCGGGGAGCTGTTTTTT. Supplemented by reference TRBV2 and TRBJ2-2, the full variable domain reads EPEVTQTPSHQVTQMGQEVILRCVPISNHLYFYWYRQILGQKVEFLVSFYNNEISEKSEIFDDQFSVERPDGSNFTLKIRSTKLEDSAMYFCASSQRSQNTGELFFGEGSRLTVL.